This T cell receptor (beta chain) was profiled in a study of naive and memory T cell subsets. The SP2 primer and nested alpha and beta constant region primers amplified ligated cDNA in four rounds. TCRdb used MiXCR to reprocess the 5' RACE reads, holding one entry per CDR3 protein. Of approximately 32,000 distinct CDR3 sequences listed, approximately 15% are singletons. TCR cDNA received a 3' ligated oligonucleotide that carried a UMI. The CDR3 is made up of 12 amino acids. Germline V gene data show CDR1 as SEHNR and CDR2 as FQNEAQ (reference sequence). V lost 6 bases to trimming and J lost 4 bases, with 7 bases between them.

This clonotype originated in a female donor in good health. The chain combines TRBV7-9 with TRBJ2-4, with D unclear. The CDR3 here is CASSRDKNIQYF. DNA for the CDR3: TGTGCCAGCAGTCGAGATAAAAACATTCAGTACTTC.